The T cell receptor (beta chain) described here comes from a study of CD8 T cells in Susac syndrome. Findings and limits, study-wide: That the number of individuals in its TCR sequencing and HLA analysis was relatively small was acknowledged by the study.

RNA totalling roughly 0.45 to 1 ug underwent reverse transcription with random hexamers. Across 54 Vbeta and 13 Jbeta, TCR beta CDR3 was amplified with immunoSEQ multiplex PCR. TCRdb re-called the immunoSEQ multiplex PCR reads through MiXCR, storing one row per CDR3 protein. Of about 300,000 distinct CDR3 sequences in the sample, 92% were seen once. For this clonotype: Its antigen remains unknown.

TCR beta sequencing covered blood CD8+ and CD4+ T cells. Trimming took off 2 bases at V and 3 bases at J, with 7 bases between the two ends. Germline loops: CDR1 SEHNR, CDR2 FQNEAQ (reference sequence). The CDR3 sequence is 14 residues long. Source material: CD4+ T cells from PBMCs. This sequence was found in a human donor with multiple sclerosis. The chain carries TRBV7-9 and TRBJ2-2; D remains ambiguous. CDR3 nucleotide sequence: TGTGCCAGCAGCTTATTCGCGGACACCGGGGAGCTGTTTTTT. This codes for CASSLFADTGELFF. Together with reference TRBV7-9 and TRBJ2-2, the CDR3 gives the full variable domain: DTGVSQNPRHKITKRGQNVTFRCDPISEHNRLYWYRQTLGQGPEFLTYFQNEAQLEKSRLLSDRFSAERPKGSFSTLEIQRTEQGDSAMYLCASSLFADTGELFFGEGSRLTVL.